One and the same sample provided the 30 T cell receptor beta chains below, sequenced in a study of CD8+ T cells in alopecia areata. Sequencing used cDNA as its template, made by extracting RNA and reverse transcribing it. Sequencing used immunoSEQ multiplex PCR; TCRdb keeps in-frame clones, though not all of them. The table lists about 160,000 clones, roughly 44% of them singletons. The material sequenced was CD4+ T cells sorted from blood. The source is a human donor with alopecia areata.

J is TRBJ2-3 and V is TRBV12-5; D call uncertain. This CDR3 region has 16 residues. Germline V gene data show CDR1 as LGHNT and CDR2 as FRNRAP. V was pared by 1 base and J by 5 bases, with 16 bases between. This CDR3 is CASGLGLLRSGDTQYF. As DNA, the CDR3 is TGTGCTAGTGGTTTGGGACTCTTGCGGAGTGGAGATACGCAGTATTTT.

The genes are TRBV27 and TRBJ2-5; D is perhaps TRBD1 or TRBD2 (5 bases each). This CDR3 is 14 amino acids long. Trimming left V 6 bases short and J 5 bases short, with 16 bases between. Germline loops: CDR1 MNHEY, CDR2 SMNVEV (reference sequence). The CDR3 DNA is TGTGCCAGCAGCCTACCGGGACGACCCGAGACCCAGTACTTC. This sequence encodes CASSLPGRPETQYF.

Only a few counts were recorded for this clone. The rearrangement links TRBV29-1 to TRBJ2-1; TRBD1 matches at 7 bases. There are 14 residues in the CDR3. Germline-derived CDR1 and CDR2 are SQVTM and ANQGSEA. V shed 1 base and J 7 bases; nucleotides not matched to a gene: 7. The DNA for the CDR3 is TGCAGCGTTGAAGGACAGGGTTCATGGAATGAGCAGTTCTTC. Encoded protein: CSVEGQGSWNEQFF.

V gene TRBV29-1 combines with J gene TRBJ1-2; no reliable D call. This CDR3 contains 12 residues. V dropped 2 bases and J dropped 8 bases, with 12 bases sitting between them. Germline CDR1 reads SQVTM; CDR2 reads ANQGSEA. The CDR3 reads CSVELWDHGYTF. The CDR3 nucleotides are TGCAGCGTTGAATTATGGGATCACGGCTACACCTTC. The full variable domain, completed using reference TRBV29-1 and TRBJ1-2, is SAVISQKPSRDICQRGTSLTIQCQVDSQVTMMFWYRQQPGQSLTLIATANQGSEATYESGFVIDKFPISRPNLTFSTLTVSNMSPEDSSIYLCSVELWDHGYTFGSGTRLTVV.

This clone turned up a few times. V gene TRBV14 combines with J gene TRBJ2-2, with D unresolved. The CDR3 totals 15 residues. Trimming stripped 4 bases from V and 7 bases from J, with 16 bases between. Germline CDR1 is SGHDN and CDR2 is FVKESK. The CDR3 is CASSPRSPRDGELFF. In DNA, the CDR3 is TGTGCCAGCAGCCCGCGGTCGCCCAGAGACGGGGAGCTGTTTTTT.

On this clone itself: The identical CDR3 is also encoded by other nucleotide sequences in the sample. The rearrangement uses TRBV9 and TRBJ2-3; D call uncertain. V dropped 0 bases and J dropped 2 bases, with 4 bases sitting between them. CDR3 length: 13 residues. Germline loops: CDR1 SGDLS, CDR2 YYNGEE. CDR3 nucleotides: TGTGCCAGCAGCGTAGCTGTCACAGATACGCAGTATTTT. Its protein is CASSVAVTDTQYF. Full variable domain (outside the CDR3, taken from reference TRBV9 and TRBJ2-3): DSGVTQTPKHLITATGQRVTLRCSPRSGDLSVYWYQQSLDQGLQFLIQYYNGEERAKGNILERFSAQQFPDLHSELNLSSLELGDSALYFCASSVAVTDTQYFGPGTRLTVL.

The chain joins TRBV2 to TRBJ2-2; tentatively, D is TRBD1 or TRBD2 (6 bases each). The germline V and J ends were trimmed by 2 bases and 7 bases, with 11 bases remaining between them. CDR1 is SNHLY, CDR2 FYNNEI, per germline. The CDR3 runs 14 residues. In DNA form, the CDR3 reads TGTGCCAGCAGTGAATCCGGGGGCTACGGGGAGCTGTTTTTT. This encodes CASSESGGYGELFF.

This clone was counted a few times. This chain links TRBV7-6 with TRBJ2-7; D not resolved. The germline V gene has CDR1 SGHVS and CDR2 FNYEAQ. V gave up 5 bases and J gave up 2 bases, with 7 bases separating them. This CDR3 has 12 residues. CDR3 coding DNA: TGTGCCAGCAGCCCCGAGACCTACGAGCAGTACTTC. This translates into CASSPETYEQYF.

This sequence joins TRBV27 and TRBJ1-1; 7 bases match TRBD1. Germline V CDR1 and CDR2: MNHEY, SMNVEV (reference sequence). This CDR3 contains 15 residues. Trimming removed 3 bases from V and 0 bases from J; junction bases left unmatched: 4. The CDR3 here is CASSFTGAMNTEAFF. The CDR3 DNA is TGTGCCAGCAGTTTCACAGGGGCTATGAACACTGAAGCTTTCTTT.

This sequence joins TRBV20-1 and TRBJ2-7; a possible D gene is TRBD2 (6 bases). Germline assignment: CDR1 DFQATT and CDR2 SNEGSKA (reference sequence). The CDR3 runs 11 residues. Here the CDR3 reads CSAGTLRGQYF. DNA of the CDR3: TGCAGCGCGGGGACGTTAAGGGGGCAGTACTTC.

This clone was seen only a few times. The rearrangement joins TRBV7-2 to TRBJ2-5, with D unclear. Trimming removed 5 bases at V and 5 bases at J, with 9 bases between. This CDR3 comprises 12 residues. In germline, CDR1 is SGHTA, CDR2 FQGNSA. The chain's CDR3 is CASSRSGETQYF. Here the CDR3 DNA reads TGTGCCAGCAGCCGCAGTGGGGAGACCCAGTACTTC.

The chain uses TRBV7-2 and TRBJ2-7; 9 positions match TRBD1. This CDR3 is built from 14 residues. Germline V gene sequence: CDR1 SGHTA, CDR2 FQGNSA. Trimming took 6 bases from V and 6 from J; bases not matched to a gene: 9. For the CDR3, the DNA is TGTGCCAGCAGAAACCCGGGACAGGGCCCCGAGCAGTACTTC. It translates to CASRNPGQGPEQYF.

This clone was seen more than once but under ten times. This sequence joins TRBV4-1 and TRBJ2-1; TRBD2 is a possible D gene (5 bases). The CDR3 spans 13 residues. The V gene lost 3 bases and the J gene lost 4 bases, with 7 bases spanning the gap. Germline CDR1 is MGHRA and CDR2 is YSYEKL. CDR3 residues: CASSHSGYNEQFF. DNA for the CDR3: TGCGCCAGCAGCCACAGCGGATACAATGAGCAGTTCTTC.

There are a few counts of this clone. The rearrangement links TRBV6-5 to TRBJ1-5; a possible D gene is TRBD1 (5 bases). The CDR3 has 13 amino acids. CDR1 is MNHEY, CDR2 SVGAGI, per germline. V lost 6 bases and J lost 7, with 13 bases in between. Here the CDR3 reads CASRYDRLQPQHF. In DNA, the CDR3 is TGTGCCAGCAGATACGACAGATTACAGCCCCAGCATTTT.

The rearrangement joins TRBV30 to TRBJ1-1, with D hard to call. Trimming stripped 2 bases from V and 9 bases from J, with 10 bases between. The CDR3 has 11 amino acids. The germline gives CDR1 GTSNPN, CDR2 SVGIG (reference sequence). Here the CDR3 DNA reads TGTGCCTGGAGTATCGGGTCCCAAGCTTTCTTT. Protein product: CAWSIGSQAFF.

Worth noting for this clone: A read error may account for a junction end that differs from germline. The chain uses TRBV7-7 and TRBJ2-1; D is possibly TRBD2 (5 bases). This CDR3 region has 15 residues. Germline V lookup: CDR1 SSHAT, CDR2 FNYEAQ (reference sequence). The CDR3 coding sequence is TGTGCTAGCAGCAAGGACTTCGACTCCTACAATGAGCAGTTCTTC. Translated: CASSKDFDSYNEQFF.

The CDR3 is CATSRDWTTHNEQFF. In DNA form, the CDR3 reads TGTGCCACCAGCAGAGATTGGACAACTCACAATGAGCAGTTCTTC. The V call is TRBV15, the J call TRBJ2-1; weak D call: TRBD1 (5 bases). Germline V gene data show CDR1 as LNHNV and CDR2 as YYDKDF (reference sequence). Trimming took off 0 bases at V and 5 bases at J, with 11 bases between the two ends. This CDR3 is 15 amino acids long.

This clone was counted only a few times. The CDR3 sequence is CASSQNRGQYF. DNA of the CDR3: TGTGCCAGCAGCCAAAACAGGGGACAGTACTTC. The V gene is TRBV7-2, the J gene TRBJ2-4; TRBD1 aligns across 7 bases. CDR1 SGHTA and CDR2 FQGNSA come from the germline V gene. The CDR3 is made up of 11 amino acids. The J segment lost 13 bases and the V segment lost 5 bases, leaving 5 bases of the junction unmatched.

This rearrangement joins TRBV29-1 to TRBJ1-2, with 10 nucleotides matching TRBD1. This CDR3 has 11 amino acids. The V segment lost 6 bases and the J segment 8 bases; nucleotides outside the gene matches: 3. Looked up from germline, CDR1 is SQVTM and CDR2 is ANQGSEA. The CDR3 spells CSVGTGVGYTF. CDR3 bases: TGCAGCGTCGGGACAGGGGTCGGCTACACCTTC.

This chain connects TRBV19 to TRBJ1-5; 10 bases map to TRBD1. The CDR3 sequence is 17 residues long. Trimming removed 5 bases from V and 3 bases from J; junction bases left unmatched: 10. The germline V gene has CDR1 LNHDA and CDR2 SQIVND (reference sequence). Written as DNA, the CDR3 is TGTGCCAGTAGTTTGGGACAGGGGATCGCCCACAATCAGCCCCAGCATTTT. Translating it yields CASSLGQGIAHNQPQHF.

This clone has a handful of counts. The chain combines TRBV18 with TRBJ1-1; D not resolved. V was trimmed by 3 bases and J by 0 bases, leaving 8 bases between them. Germline V gives CDR1 KGHSH, CDR2 LQKENI. This CDR3 has 14 residues. This chain's CDR3 is CASSPIRMNTEAFF. Here the CDR3 DNA reads TGTGCCAGCTCACCGATAAGAATGAACACTGAAGCTTTCTTT. The full variable domain, its missing parts supplied by reference TRBV18 and TRBJ1-1, is NAGVMQNPRHLVRRRGQEARLRCSPMKGHSHVYWYRQLPEEGLKFMVYLQKENIIDESGMPKERFSAEFPKEGPSILRIQQVVRGDSAAYFCASSPIRMNTEAFFGQGTRLTVV.

The rearrangement uses TRBV6-8 and TRBJ2-1; 11 bases map to TRBD1. The CDR3 is 20 residues long. J gave up 5 bases and V 0 bases, and 15 bases lay outside the gene matches. Germline V lookup: CDR1 MNHGY, CDR2 SAAAGT. The CDR3 region has the DNA TGTGCCAGCAGTTACTCGAGGGACACCCGGACAGGGGGCAGGGACAATGAGCAGTTCTTC. It translates to CASSYSRDTRTGGRDNEQFF.

This clone was picked up a small number of times. This sequence joins TRBV5-6 and TRBJ2-5; 8 nucleotides match TRBD1. The V gene's germline CDR1 is SGHDT and CDR2 YYEEEE. This CDR3 is built from 14 residues. Trimming removed 5 bases from V and 4 bases from J; junction bases left unmatched: 7. In DNA, the CDR3 is TGTGCCAGCAGTTACGGACAGGGCACAGAGACCCAGTACTTC. This gives the protein CASSYGQGTETQYF.

The chain couples TRBV5-1 to TRBJ2-1; unclear D gene. This CDR3 is 11 amino acids long. Trimming took 2 bases from V and 8 from J, leaving 5 bases between them. Germline V CDR1 and CDR2: SGHRS, YFSETQ. The CDR3 region is CASSLNDEQFF. The CDR3 coding sequence is TGCGCCAGCAGCTTAAATGATGAGCAGTTCTTC.

This clone appeared a few times. The rearrangement uses TRBV29-1 and TRBJ1-1; 8 nucleotides match TRBD1. The CDR3 has 12 residues. CDR1 is SQVTM and CDR2 is ANQGSEA in the germline V gene. Germline trimming cut 7 bases from V and 0 bases from J; bases unmatched to any gene: 1. The CDR3 DNA reads as TGCAGCGGGACAGGGCTGAACACTGAAGCTTTCTTT. Translation gives CSGTGLNTEAFF.

This clone was detected a few times. This chain joins TRBV29-1 and TRBJ2-6; D gene ambiguous. The germline CDR1 and CDR2 sequences are SQVTM and ANQGSEA. This CDR3 region has 14 residues. V lost 7 bases to trimming and J lost 0 bases, with 10 bases between them. CDR3 sequence: CSAETSSGANVLTF. In nucleotides, the CDR3 is TGCAGCGCCGAGACAAGCTCTGGGGCCAACGTCCTGACTTTC.

A few counts support this clone. The chain couples TRBV5-1 to TRBJ2-1, with 10 positions matching TRBD2. The CDR3 spans 17 residues. CDR1 is SGHRS and CDR2 is YFSETQ in the germline V gene. V dropped 0 bases and J dropped 3; count of bases not matched to a gene: 6. CDR3 protein: CASSLGRGLADYNEQFF. In DNA form, the CDR3 reads TGCGCCAGCAGCTTGGGACGTGGACTAGCGGACTACAATGAGCAGTTCTTC.

The V call is TRBV10-3, the J call TRBJ2-1; tentatively, D is TRBD2 (6 bases). The germline CDR1 and CDR2 sequences are ENHRY and SYGVKD. The V end lost 4 bases, the J end lost 8 bases, and 18 bases lay between the germline ends. The CDR3 is 15 amino acids. As DNA, the CDR3 is TGTGCCATCAGTGCTCTAGACGGGAGCGCGGATGAGCAGTTCTTC. Protein product: CAISALDGSADEQFF.

The chain joins TRBV9 to TRBJ2-1, with 7 positions matching TRBD2. CDR1 and CDR2 (germline): SGDLS, YYNGEE. The CDR3 consists of 15 residues. J lost 5 bases, V lost 3 bases, and 8 bases had no gene match. The CDR3 is CASSAPGTTDNEQFF. In DNA form, the CDR3 reads TGTGCCAGCAGCGCCCCCGGGACTACTGACAATGAGCAGTTCTTC.

For the CDR3, the DNA is TGCAGCGCCTCTCTGAGGGGATACAATGAGCAGTTCTTC. Amino acids: CSASLRGYNEQFF. The rearrangement links TRBV29-1 to TRBJ2-1; D assignment may be TRBD1 or TRBD2 (5 bases each). The CDR3 runs to 13 residues. Trimming cost V 7 bases and J 4 bases, with 14 bases left between them. Germline CDR1 and CDR2: SQVTM and ANQGSEA.